The next 6 T cell receptor beta chains were all read from a single sample in a study of CD8 T cells in ankylosing spondylitis. Overall study results and limits: Seemingly distinctive of ankylosing spondylitis blood was a TCR beta motif formed by eight highly homologous variants.

TCRdb called the 5' RACE reads again in MiXCR, with one record for every CDR3 protein. The sample shows some 840,000 distinct CDR3 sequences, about 10% of them seen only once. These TCRs are of unknown antigen specificity. The sequenced sample consisted of blood, either unsorted or a sorted T cell fraction (not recorded which). These receptors all come from a male donor with ankylosing spondylitis.

J is TRBJ2-3 and V is TRBV7-9; D gene uncertain. CDR3 length: 17 residues. Trimming cost V 0 bases and J 0 bases, with 13 bases left between them. Germline CDR1 reads SEHNR; CDR2 reads FQNEAQ (reference sequence). CDR3 sequence: CASSLARTDTSTDTQYF. The CDR3 DNA follows: TGTGCCAGCAGCTTAGCGCGTACGGATACTAGCACAGATACGCAGTATTTT.

The chain employs TRBV19 and TRBJ2-5, with D unclear. Trimming shortened V by 2 bases and J by 4 bases, and 8 bases separated the two germline ends. The CDR3 length is 13 residues. Germline CDR1 reads LNHDA; CDR2 reads SQIVND (reference sequence). The chain's CDR3 is CASSISSTETQYF. CDR3 DNA sequence: TGTGCCAGTAGTATAAGTAGCACAGAGACCCAGTACTTC.

This clonotype turned up a few times. The V call is TRBV5-5, the J call TRBJ2-1, with D tentatively TRBD2 (5 bases). Germline lookup yields CDR1 SGHKS and CDR2 YYEKEE (reference sequence). V was trimmed by 4 bases and J by 14 bases, leaving 16 bases between them. This CDR3 is 12 amino acids long. This chain's CDR3 is CASSPSRVREFF. The CDR3 DNA sequence: TGTGCCAGCAGCCCTTCGAGGGTCAGAGAGTTCTTC.

V usage is TRBV9 and J usage is TRBJ2-3; D ambiguous. This CDR3 contains 17 residues. The germline V gene encodes CDR1 SGDLS and CDR2 YYNGEE. V lost 0 bases and J 1 base, leaving 15 bases between the germline ends. The CDR3 bases are TGTGCCAGCAGCGTAGGCAGGACCTTGGCACGCACAGATACGCAGTATTTT. It translates to CASSVGRTLARTDTQYF. The variable domain in full, completed from reference TRBV9 and TRBJ2-3, reads DSGVTQTPKHLITATGQRVTLRCSPRSGDLSVYWYQQSLDQGLQFLIQYYNGEERAKGNILERFSAQQFPDLHSELNLSSLELGDSALYFCASSVGRTLARTDTQYFGPGTRLTVL.

V is TRBV4-2 and J is TRBJ2-4, with TRBD2 identical over 9 bases. V lost 0 bases and J lost 9; bases outside the gene matches: 3. CDR1 and CDR2 from the germline V gene are LGHNA and YNFKEQ. The CDR3 consists of 14 residues. The CDR3 loop reads CASSQDRTSAIQYF. CDR3 in DNA: TGTGCCAGCAGCCAAGATAGGACTAGCGCCATTCAGTACTTC.

The CDR3 DNA reads as TGTGCCAGCAGCCCCTCACTCCCCCTCACCGGGGAGCTGTTTTTT. As protein: CASSPSLPLTGELFF. The chain couples TRBV5-6 to TRBJ2-2, with D uncertain. Trimming stripped 4 bases from V and 4 bases from J, with 14 bases between. The CDR3 runs to 15 residues. The germline CDR1 and CDR2 sequences are SGHDT and YYEEEE. Looking up the rest from reference TRBV5-6 and TRBJ2-2 gives the full variable domain: DAGVTQSPTHLIKTRGQQVTLRCSPKSGHDTVSWYQQALGQGPQFIFQYYEEEERQRGNFPDRFSGHQFPNYSSELNVNALLLGDSALYLCASSPSLPLTGELFFGEGSRLTVL.